Shown below are 2 T cell receptor beta chains from a single sample sequenced in a study of control samples from healthy donors and cancer patients. The table came from immunoSEQ multiplex PCR; TCRdb's copy has only in-frame clones and leaves some out. The profile covers 100,000 to 150,000 clones, with about nine tenths appearing a single time and about 7.2% taken by the ten largest. Specimen: blood. The receptors derive from a woman aged 18-30 years in good health.

J is TRBJ2-3 and V is TRBV6-2 or TRBV6-3, with D uncertain. Trimming stripped 2 bases from V and 4 bases from J, with 7 bases between. CDR1 and CDR2 (germline): MNHEY, SVGEGT. The length of the CDR3 is 13 residues. CDR3 bases: TGTGCCAGCAGTTACGCAGAACCAGATACGCAGTATTTT. It codes for CASSYAEPDTQYF.

V gene TRBV27 combines with J gene TRBJ1-5; maybe TRBD1 (5 bases). Germline CDR1 is MNHEY and CDR2 is SMNVEV (reference sequence). The CDR3 totals 15 residues. Trimming took 3 bases from V and 2 from J, leaving 11 bases between them. CDR3 in DNA: TGTGCCAGCAGTTTCTTGGGGGGAGGCAATCAGCCCCAGCATTTT. Its protein product is CASSFLGGGNQPQHF.